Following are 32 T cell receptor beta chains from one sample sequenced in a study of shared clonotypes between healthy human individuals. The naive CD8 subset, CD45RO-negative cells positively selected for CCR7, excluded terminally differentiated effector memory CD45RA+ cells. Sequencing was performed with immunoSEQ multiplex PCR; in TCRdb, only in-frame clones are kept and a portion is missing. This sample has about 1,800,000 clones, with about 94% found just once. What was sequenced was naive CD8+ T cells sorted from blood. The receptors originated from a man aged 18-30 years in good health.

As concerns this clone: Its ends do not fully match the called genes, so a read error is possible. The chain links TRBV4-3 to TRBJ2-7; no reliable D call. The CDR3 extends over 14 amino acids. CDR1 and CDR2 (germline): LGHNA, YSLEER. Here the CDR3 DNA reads TGCGCCAGCAGACAAGACATGTTCTCCTACGAGCAGTACTTC. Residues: CASRQDMFSYEQYF.

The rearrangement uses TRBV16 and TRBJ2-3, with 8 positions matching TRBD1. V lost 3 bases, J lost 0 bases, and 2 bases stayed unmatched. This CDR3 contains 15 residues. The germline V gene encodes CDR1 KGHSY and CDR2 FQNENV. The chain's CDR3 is CASSQGQASTDTQYF. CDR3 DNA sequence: TGTGCCAGCAGCCAGGGACAGGCTAGCACAGATACGCAGTATTTT.

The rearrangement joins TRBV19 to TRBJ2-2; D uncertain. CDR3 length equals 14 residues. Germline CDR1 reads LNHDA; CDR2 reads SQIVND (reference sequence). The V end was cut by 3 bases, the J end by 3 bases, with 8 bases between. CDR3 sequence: CASSIRTDTGELFF. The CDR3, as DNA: TGTGCCAGTAGTATCAGGACCGACACCGGGGAGCTGTTTTTT.

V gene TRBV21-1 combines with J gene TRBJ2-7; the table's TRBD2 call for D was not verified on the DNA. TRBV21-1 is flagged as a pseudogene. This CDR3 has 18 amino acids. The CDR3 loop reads CASSKGGLAGSPYYEQYF. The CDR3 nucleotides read TGTGCCAGCAGCAAAGGGGGACTAGCGGGATCTCCGTACTACGAGCAGTACTTC.

CDR3 in amino acids: CSVDGADTRTDTQYF. CDR3 DNA: TGCAGCGTTGACGGGGCGGACACCCGCACAGATACGCAGTATTTT. V is TRBV29-1 and J is TRBJ2-3, with D perhaps given as TRBD1 or TRBD2 (5 bases each). This CDR3 has 15 residues. V was pared by 3 bases and J by 1 base, with 14 bases between. The germline V gene has CDR1 SQVTM and CDR2 ANQGSEA.

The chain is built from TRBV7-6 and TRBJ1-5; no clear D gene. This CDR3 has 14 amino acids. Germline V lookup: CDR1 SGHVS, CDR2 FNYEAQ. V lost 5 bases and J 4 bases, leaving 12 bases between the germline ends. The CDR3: CASSRGPINQPQHF. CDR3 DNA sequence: TGTGCCAGCAGCCGCGGACCAATTAATCAGCCCCAGCATTTT. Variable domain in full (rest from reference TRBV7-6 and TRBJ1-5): GAGVSQSPRYKVTKRGQDVALRCDPISGHVSLYWYRQALGQGPEFLTYFNYEAQQDKSGLPNDRFSAERPEGSISTLTIQRTEQRDSAMYRCASSRGPINQPQHFGDGTRLSIL.

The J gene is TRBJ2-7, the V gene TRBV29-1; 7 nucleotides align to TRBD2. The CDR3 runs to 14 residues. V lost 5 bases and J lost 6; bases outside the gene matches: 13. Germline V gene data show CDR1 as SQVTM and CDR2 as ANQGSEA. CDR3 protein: CSVMGEGAQVEQYF. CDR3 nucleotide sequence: TGCAGCGTTATGGGGGAGGGTGCTCAAGTCGAGCAGTACTTC.

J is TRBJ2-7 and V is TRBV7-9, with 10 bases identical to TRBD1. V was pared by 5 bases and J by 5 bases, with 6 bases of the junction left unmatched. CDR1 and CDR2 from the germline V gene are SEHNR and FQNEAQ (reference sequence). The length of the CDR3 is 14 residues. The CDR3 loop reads CASSPGTGDDEQYF. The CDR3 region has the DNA TGTGCCAGCAGCCCAGGGACAGGGGATGACGAGCAGTACTTC.

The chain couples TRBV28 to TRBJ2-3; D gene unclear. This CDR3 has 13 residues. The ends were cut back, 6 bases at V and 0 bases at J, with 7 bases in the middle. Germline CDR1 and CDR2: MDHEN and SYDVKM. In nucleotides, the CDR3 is TGTGCCAGCAGGTCTCTTAGCACAGATACGCAGTATTTT. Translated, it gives CASRSLSTDTQYF.

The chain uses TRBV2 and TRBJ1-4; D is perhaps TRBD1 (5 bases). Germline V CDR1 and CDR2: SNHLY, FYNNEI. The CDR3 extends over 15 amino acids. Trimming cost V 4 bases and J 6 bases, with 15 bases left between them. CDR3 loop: CASSVLRDGDEKLFF. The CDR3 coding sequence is TGTGCCAGCAGTGTTCTAAGGGACGGAGATGAAAAACTGTTTTTT.

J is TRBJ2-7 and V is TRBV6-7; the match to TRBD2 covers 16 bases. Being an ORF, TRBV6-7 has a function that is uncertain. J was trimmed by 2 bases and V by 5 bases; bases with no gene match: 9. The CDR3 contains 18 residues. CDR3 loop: CASSPHQGLAGGPYEQYF. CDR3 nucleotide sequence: TGTGCCAGCAGTCCCCATCAGGGACTAGCGGGGGGGCCCTACGAGCAGTACTTC.

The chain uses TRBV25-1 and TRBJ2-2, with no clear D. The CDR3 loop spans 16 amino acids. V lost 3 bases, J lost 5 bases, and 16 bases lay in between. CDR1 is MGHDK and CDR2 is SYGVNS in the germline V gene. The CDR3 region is CASSDRREVLTGELFF. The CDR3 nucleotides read TGTGCCAGCAGTGATAGACGTGAGGTGCTGACCGGGGAGCTGTTTTTT.

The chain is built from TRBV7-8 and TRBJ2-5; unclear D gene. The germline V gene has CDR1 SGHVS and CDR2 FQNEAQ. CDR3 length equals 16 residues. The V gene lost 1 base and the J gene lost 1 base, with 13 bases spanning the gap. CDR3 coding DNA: TGTGCCAGCAGCTTAGTTTGGCGTGGGCTCCAAGAGACCCAGTACTTC. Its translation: CASSLVWRGLQETQYF.

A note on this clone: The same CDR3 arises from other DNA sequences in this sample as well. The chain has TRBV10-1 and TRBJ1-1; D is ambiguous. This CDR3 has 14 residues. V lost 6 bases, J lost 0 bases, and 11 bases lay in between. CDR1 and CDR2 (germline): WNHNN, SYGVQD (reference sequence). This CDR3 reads CASSRSGMNTEAFF. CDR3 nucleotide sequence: TGCGCCAGCAGCCGATCAGGAATGAACACTGAAGCTTTCTTT.

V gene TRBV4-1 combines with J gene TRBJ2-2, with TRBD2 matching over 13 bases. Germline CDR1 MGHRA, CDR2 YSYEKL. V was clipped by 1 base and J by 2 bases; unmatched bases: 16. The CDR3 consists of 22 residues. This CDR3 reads CASSQVKGGTGLAGTNTGELFF. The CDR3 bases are TGCGCCAGCAGCCAAGTTAAAGGGGGGACGGGACTAGCGGGAACCAACACCGGGGAGCTGTTTTTT.

The CDR3 sequence: CASSPRWTEMNTEAFF. CDR3 bases: TGTGCCAGCAGCCCCCGGTGGACGGAAATGAACACTGAAGCTTTCTTT. The V and J genes are TRBV11-1 and TRBJ1-1, with D hard to call. The V end lost 5 bases, the J end lost 0 bases, and 16 bases lay between the germline ends. The CDR3 runs to 16 residues. Germline V gene lookup returns CDR1 SGHAT and CDR2 FQDESV (reference sequence).

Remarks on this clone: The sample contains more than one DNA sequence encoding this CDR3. The CDR3 DNA is TGTGCCAGCAGTTCATCTGGGGGCTACACCTTC. Translation: CASSSSGGYTF. This rearrangement joins TRBV6-5 to TRBJ1-2; D is ambiguous. The CDR3 contains 11 residues. Trimming cost V 4 bases and J 8 bases, with 8 bases left between them. Germline V gene lookup returns CDR1 MNHEY and CDR2 SVGAGI.

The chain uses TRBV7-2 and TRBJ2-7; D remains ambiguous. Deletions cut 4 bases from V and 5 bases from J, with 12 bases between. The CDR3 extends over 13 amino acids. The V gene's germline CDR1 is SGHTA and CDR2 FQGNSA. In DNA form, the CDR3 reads TGTGCCAGCAGCTCCGGGCCTCGCGACGAGCAGTACTTC. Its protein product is CASSSGPRDEQYF.

The CDR3 bases are TGTGCCAGCAGCTTTCGCGGACTTACCTACGAGCAGTACTTC. Its protein product is CASSFRGLTYEQYF. The V call is TRBV7-8, the J call TRBJ2-7, with D perhaps TRBD2 (5 bases). The length of the CDR3 is 14 residues. Trimming removed 3 bases at V and 2 bases at J, with 11 bases between. Looked up from germline, CDR1 is SGHVS and CDR2 is FQNEAQ.

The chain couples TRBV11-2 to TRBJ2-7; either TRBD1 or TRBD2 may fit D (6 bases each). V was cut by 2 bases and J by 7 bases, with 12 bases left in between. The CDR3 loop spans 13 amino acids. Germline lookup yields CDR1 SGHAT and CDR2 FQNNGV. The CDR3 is CASSLIGGPEQYF. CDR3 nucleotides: TGTGCCAGCAGCTTAATTGGGGGGCCTGAGCAGTACTTC.

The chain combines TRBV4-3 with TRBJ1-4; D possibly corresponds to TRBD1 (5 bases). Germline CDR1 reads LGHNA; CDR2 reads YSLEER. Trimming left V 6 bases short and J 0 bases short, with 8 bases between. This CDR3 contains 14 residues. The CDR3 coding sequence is TGCGCCAGCAGTACGACAGCAACTAATGAAAAACTGTTTTTT. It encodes CASSTTATNEKLFF.

CDR3 nucleotides: TGTGCCAGCAGTGCCGGGGCCGATTTCTACGAGCAGTACTTC. Translating gives CASSAGADFYEQYF. V gene TRBV2 combines with J gene TRBJ2-7; D is possibly TRBD1 or TRBD2 (5 bases each). Trimming took off 4 bases at V and 3 bases at J, with 13 bases between the two ends. The CDR3 spans 14 residues. In germline, CDR1 is SNHLY, CDR2 FYNNEI.

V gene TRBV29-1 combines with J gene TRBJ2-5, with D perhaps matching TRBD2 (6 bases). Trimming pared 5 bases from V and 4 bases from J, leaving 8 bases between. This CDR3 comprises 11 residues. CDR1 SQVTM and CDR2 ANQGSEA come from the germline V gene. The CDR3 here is CSVWEVETQYF. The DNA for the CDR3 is TGCAGCGTTTGGGAGGTAGAGACCCAGTACTTC.

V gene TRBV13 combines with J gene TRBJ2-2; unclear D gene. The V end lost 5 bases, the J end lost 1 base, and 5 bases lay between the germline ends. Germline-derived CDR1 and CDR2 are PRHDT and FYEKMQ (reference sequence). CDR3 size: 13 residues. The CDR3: CASSEENTGELFF. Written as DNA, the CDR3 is TGTGCCAGCAGCGAGGAGAACACCGGGGAGCTGTTTTTT.

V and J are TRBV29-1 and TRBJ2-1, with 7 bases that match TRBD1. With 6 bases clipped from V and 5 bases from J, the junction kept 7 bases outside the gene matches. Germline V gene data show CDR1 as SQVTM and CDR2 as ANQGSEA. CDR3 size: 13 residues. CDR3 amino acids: CSVRQGVDNEQFF. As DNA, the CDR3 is TGCAGCGTACGACAGGGCGTAGACAATGAGCAGTTCTTC.

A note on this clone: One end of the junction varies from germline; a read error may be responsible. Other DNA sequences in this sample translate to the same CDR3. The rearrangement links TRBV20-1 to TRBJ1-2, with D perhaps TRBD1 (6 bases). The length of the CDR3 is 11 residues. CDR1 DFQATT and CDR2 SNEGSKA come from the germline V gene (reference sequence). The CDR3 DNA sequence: TGCAGTGCTAGAGATGGGGGCGGCCCAGGCTTC. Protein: CSARDGGGPGF.

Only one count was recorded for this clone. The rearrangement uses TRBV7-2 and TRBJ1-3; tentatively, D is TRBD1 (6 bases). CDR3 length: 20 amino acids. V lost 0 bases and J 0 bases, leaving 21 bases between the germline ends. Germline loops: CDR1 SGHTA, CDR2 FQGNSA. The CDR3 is CASSLAAPYRDPRSGNTIYF. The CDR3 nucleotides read TGTGCCAGCAGCTTAGCGGCCCCCTACAGGGACCCTCGCTCTGGAAACACCATATATTTT.

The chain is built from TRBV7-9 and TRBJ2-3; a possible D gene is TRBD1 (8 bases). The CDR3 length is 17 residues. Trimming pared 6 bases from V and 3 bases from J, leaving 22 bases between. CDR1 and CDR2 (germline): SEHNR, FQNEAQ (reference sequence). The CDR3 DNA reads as TGTGCCAGCAGTTTCTCGACAGGGGAGGGTAGGACAGATACGCAGTATTTT. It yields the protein CASSFSTGEGRTDTQYF.

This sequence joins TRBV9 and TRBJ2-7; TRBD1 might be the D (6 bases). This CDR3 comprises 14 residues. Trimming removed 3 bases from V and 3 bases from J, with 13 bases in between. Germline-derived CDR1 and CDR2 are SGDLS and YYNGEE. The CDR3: CASSDRDKGYEQYF. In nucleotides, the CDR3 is TGTGCCAGCAGCGACCGGGACAAGGGCTACGAGCAGTACTTC.

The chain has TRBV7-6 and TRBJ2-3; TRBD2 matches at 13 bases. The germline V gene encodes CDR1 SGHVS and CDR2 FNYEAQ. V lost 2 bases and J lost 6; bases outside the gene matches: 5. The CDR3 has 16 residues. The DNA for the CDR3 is TGTGCCAGCAGCTTAATGACTAGCGGGGGGATGGATACGCAGTATTTT. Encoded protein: CASSLMTSGGMDTQYF. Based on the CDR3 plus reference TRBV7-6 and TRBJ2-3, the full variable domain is GAGVSQSPRYKVTKRGQDVALRCDPISGHVSLYWYRQALGQGPEFLTYFNYEAQQDKSGLPNDRFSAERPEGSISTLTIQRTEQRDSAMYRCASSLMTSGGMDTQYFGPGTRLTVL.

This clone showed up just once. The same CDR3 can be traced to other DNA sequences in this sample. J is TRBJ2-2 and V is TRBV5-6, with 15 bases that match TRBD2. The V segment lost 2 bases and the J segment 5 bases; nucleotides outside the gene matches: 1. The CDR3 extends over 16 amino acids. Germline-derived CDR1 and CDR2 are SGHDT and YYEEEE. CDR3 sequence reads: CASSLGLAGGTGELFF. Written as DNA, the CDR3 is TGTGCCAGCAGCTTAGGACTAGCGGGAGGGACCGGGGAGCTGTTTTTT.

The CDR3 loop reads CASSLGGLNQPQHF. The DNA for the CDR3 is TGTGCCAGCAGCTTGGGGGGTCTCAATCAGCCCCAGCATTTT. The genes are TRBV5-4 and TRBJ1-5; D gene ambiguous. V was pared by 0 bases and J by 3 bases, with 7 bases between. The germline V gene encodes CDR1 SGHNT and CDR2 YYREEE (reference sequence). The CDR3 is 14 amino acids.